Shown below are 6 T cell receptor beta chains from a single sample sequenced in a study of T cell responses to AZD1222 COVID-19 vaccine. Clones were sequenced by immunoSEQ multiplex PCR, and TCRdb holds only the in-frame ones, with some missing. Here the sample spans 150,000 to 200,000 clones, over 80% being singletons. The material sequenced was peripheral blood, taken on day 0 of AZD1222 vaccination. Every receptor here comes from an adult in good health.

This clone was observed once. V and J are TRBV19 and TRBJ1-1; D is possibly TRBD1 (5 bases). Trimming took off 2 bases at V and 4 bases at J, with 11 bases between the two ends. Germline V gene sequence: CDR1 LNHDA, CDR2 SQIVND (reference sequence). This CDR3 is built from 14 residues. The CDR3: CASSINAGGTEAFF. The CDR3 region has the DNA TGTGCCAGTAGTATAAATGCGGGGGGCACTGAAGCTTTCTTT.

The rearrangement joins TRBV25-1 to TRBJ1-6; D is perhaps TRBD1 (6 bases). This CDR3 contains 14 residues. The germline V gene encodes CDR1 MGHDK and CDR2 SYGVNS. V lost 3 bases, J lost 5 bases, and 8 bases lay in between. In DNA, the CDR3 is TGTGCCAGCAGTGACCCAGGGGATAATTCACCCCTCCACTTT. It is translated as CASSDPGDNSPLHF.

The chain has TRBV9 and TRBJ1-1; 7 bases are a match to TRBD1. The junction had 13 bases not matched to a gene; V was cut back by 4 bases and J by 7 bases. The CDR3 has 15 residues. Germline CDR1 and CDR2: SGDLS and YYNGEE. The chain's CDR3 is CASSLGPSTGIEAFF. CDR3 in DNA: TGTGCCAGCAGCCTTGGGCCCTCGACAGGGATTGAAGCTTTCTTT.

This clone showed up just once. J is TRBJ1-2 and V is TRBV24-1; D not certain. V gave up 5 bases and J gave up 6 bases, with 9 bases separating them. CDR3 size: 12 residues. CDR1 and CDR2 (germline): KGHDR, SFDVKD. The CDR3 region has the DNA TGTGCCACCAGTGCCCGAGAGCATGGCTACACCTTC. Its translation is CATSAREHGYTF.

The chain combines TRBV12-3 or TRBV12-4 with TRBJ2-2, with D uncertain. Trimming shortened V by 6 bases and J by 7 bases, and 12 bases separated the two germline ends. CDR3 length: 13 residues. CDR3 sequence reads: CASSSGLVGELFF. CDR3 bases: TGTGCCAGCAGCTCTGGGTTGGTCGGGGAGCTGTTTTTT.

This clone is a singleton in its sample. CDR3 sequence: CASRAGGQDEQYF. In DNA, the CDR3 is TGTGCCAGTAGGGCGGGGGGCCAGGACGAGCAGTACTTC. The gene calls are TRBV28 and TRBJ2-7; 8 bases match TRBD2. Trimming removed 9 bases from V and 5 bases from J; junction bases left unmatched: 9. CDR1 and CDR2 (germline): MDHEN, SYDVKM. This CDR3 spans 13 amino acids.